The 3 T cell receptor gamma chains below all came from one sample that was sequenced in a study of gamma-delta T cells after stem cell transplantation. TCRdb called clones from the RT-PCR reads again using CATT. The sample lists 3,000 to 4,500 gamma-chain clones, about 5.3% occurring once. Sequenced material: gamma-delta T cells. The receptor set was obtained from a human donor. It is not recorded whose cells these are; they may come from a transplant donor.

In regard to this clone: This may arise from a read error, as a much more abundant clone is one base away. This chain links TRGV9 with TRGJP. The CDR3 consists of 15 residues. The germline V gene has CDR1 GITISATS and CDR2 ISYDGTV (reference sequence). CDR3 DNA sequence: TGTGCCTTGTGGGAGGTGAAGTTGGACAAAAAAATCAAGGTATTT. The encoded protein is CALWEVKLDKKIKVF.

This clone has just a few counts. This chain uses TRGV8 with TRGJ1 or TRGJ2. Germline V gives CDR1 VENAVY, CDR2 YDSYNSRV. The V gene end was trimmed by 4 bases and the J gene end by 0 bases; junction bases not matched to a gene: 9. The CDR3 totals 15 residues. Written as DNA, the CDR3 is TGTGCCACCTGGGAACCTACTCGGAATTATTATAAGAAACTCTTT. This sequence encodes CATWEPTRNYYKKLF.

By its share, this clone is medium-sized. The chain combines TRGV8 with TRGJ1 or TRGJ2. Germline V gene data show CDR1 as VENAVY and CDR2 as YDSYNSRV. The CDR3 extends over 13 amino acids. The J segment lost 4 bases and the V segment lost 12 bases, leaving 15 bases of the junction unmatched. The CDR3 region is CAPQGYQYYKKLF. Written as DNA, the CDR3 is TGTGCCCCTCAGGGATACCAATATTATAAGAAACTCTTT.